This TCR beta chain was retrieved from a study of T cells in Graves' hyperthyroidism and ophthalmopathy. This clonotype came up many times. Its matching antigen is unknown. What was amplified from RNA transcripts were TCR beta CDR3 regions. An initial round of RT-PCR targeting the TCR CDR3 relied on the HTBI primer set. MiXCR was run by TCRdb on the multiplex PCR reads, yielding one entry per CDR3 protein. The sample contains about 480,000 distinct CDR3 sequences, about 15% of which appear only once. The CDR3 loop spans 14 amino acids. Germline CDR1 is MNHEY and CDR2 is SMNVEV (reference sequence). V was pared by 3 bases and J by 2 bases, with 3 bases of the junction left unmatched. Study-wide points: Ophthalmopathy and stable hyperthyroidism were told apart by a 13 V-J model. Model predictions of ophthalmopathy came a median 6.5 months before onset.

The chain uses TRBV27 and TRBJ1-2; 7 positions match TRBD1. The receptor's source is a woman between 18 and 30 years old with Graves' hyperthyroidism. Sequences were obtained from blood. The CDR3: CASSFTGANYGYTF. The CDR3 DNA reads TGTGCCAGCAGTTTCACAGGGGCAAACTATGGCTACACCTTC.